This is a list of T cell receptor beta chains from one sample in a study of blood T cell repertoires in COVID-19. Profiling relied on immunoSEQ multiplex PCR, and the TCRdb table lists in-frame clones only, not all of them. The table shows a few hundred thousand clones, with about 92% occurring only once. The sample was peripheral blood. Every receptor here comes from a woman aged 55-69 years with COVID-19, enrolled during active disease. The CDR3 runs from the conserved cysteine through the conserved F or W. A D gene is named only where the DNA matches it firmly. Clone size appears in some rows only: once, few, many, or a class for an expanded clone.

>NA|TRBD1|14|TRBJ1-2|TRBV19
TGTGCCAGTACCCCGGGACAGGGGTTTTTTAGCTACACCTTC
CASTPGQGFFSYTF
>NA|NA|12|TRBJ1-1|TRBV3-1/TRBV3-2
TGTGCCAGCAGCAGATTAGACACTGAAGCTTTCTTT
CASSRLDTEAFF
>NA|TRBD2|15|TRBJ2-1|TRBV11-2
TGTGCCAGCAGCCTACTAGCGGGGTCATACAATGAGCAGTTCTTC
CASSLLAGSYNEQFF
>NA|TRBD2|18|TRBJ2-3|TRBV5-5
TGTGCCAGCAGCTTGAGGGGCGAGACTAGCGGGGTCACAGATACGCAGTATTTT
CASSLRGETSGVTDTQYF
>NA|NA|16|TRBJ2-2|TRBV7-6
TGTGCCAGCAGCTTAATGCGGGGGCCGAACACCGGGGAGCTGTTTTTT
CASSLMRGPNTGELFF
>NA|NA|14|TRBJ1-5|TRBV18
TGTGCCAGCTCACCAGGGCAGGGGAACCAGCCCCAGCATTTT
CASSPGQGNQPQHF
>NA|TRBD2|15|TRBJ2-1|TRBV19
TGTGCCAGTAGTATACGACTAGCGGGGGGGTATGAGCAGTTCTTC
CASSIRLAGGYEQFF
>NA|TRBD2|15|TRBJ2-3|TRBV4-2
TGTGCCAGCAGCCAAGATTGGCGGGGGAAGTATACGCAGTATTTT
CASSQDWRGKYTQYF
>NA|NA|13|TRBJ2-7|TRBV3-1/TRBV3-2
TGTGCCAGCAGCCACTCCGGGGCCTACGAGCAGTACTTC
CASSHSGAYEQYF
>few|NA|15|TRBJ1-5|TRBV19
TGTGCCAGTAGTATATATACAGGGACCAATCAGCCCCAGCATTTT
CASSIYTGTNQPQHF
>NA|TRBD1|13|TRBJ1-1|TRBV15
TGTGCCACCAGCTGGCAAGGGGGCCCTGAAGCTTTCTTT
CATSWQGGPEAFF
>once|TRBD1|14|TRBJ1-2|TRBV28
TGTGCCAGCAGTCGACAGGGAGGAGGCTATGGCTACACCTTC
CASSRQGGGYGYTF
>once|NA|14|TRBJ1-2|TRBV6-5
TGTGCCAGCAGGCCCACGGCCCGGGGTTATGGCTACACCTTC
CASRPTARGYGYTF
>NA|NA|13|TRBJ1-1|TRBV19
TGTGCCAGTAGGCTTTCAACAGGGACCAAAGCTTTCTTT
CASRLSTGTKAFF
>NA|NA|14|TRBJ1-6|TRBV15
TGTGCCACCAGCAGGTCCCAGGGGTATTCACCCCTCCACTTT
CATSRSQGYSPLHF
>NA|NA|16|TRBJ2-5|TRBV9
TGTGCCAGCAGCGTAGGGCAGGGATTCTTGTTAGGGACCCAGTACTTC
CASSVGQGFLLGTQYF
>NA|NA|15|TRBJ2-7|TRBV6-5
TGTGCCAGCAGTTACCCCCAGGGTCAGCCCTACGAGCAGTACTTC
CASSYPQGQPYEQYF
>once|TRBD1|18|TRBJ2-1|TRBV15
TGTGCCACCAGCAGGAACAGGGGGCCCCCAGGGCCCTACAATGAGCAGTTCTTC
CATSRNRGPPGPYNEQFF
>NA|TRBD1|16|TRBJ1-1|TRBV7-6
TGTGCCAGCAGCTCGCAGGGGGGACTCCTCAATACTGAAGCTTTCTTT
CASSSQGGLLNTEAFF
>NA|TRBD1|17|TRBJ1-6|TRBV7-2
TGTGCCAGCAGCCTTAGGACAGGGAGCTCCTATAATTCACCCCTCCACTTT
CASSLRTGSSYNSPLHF
>NA|NA|14|TRBJ1-5|TRBV4-1
TGCGCCAGCAGCCAAGATCGATGGAGCGGGCCCCAGCATTTT
CASSQDRWSGPQHF
>few|TRBD1|16|TRBJ1-1|TRBV4-1
TGCGCCAGCAGCCAAACCCCGACAGGGGGGAACACTGAAGCTTTCTTT
CASSQTPTGGNTEAFF
>NA|NA|13|TRBJ1-5|TRBV27
TGTGCCAGCAGCCTTTATTCCTCTAAACCCCAGCATTTT
CASSLYSSKPQHF
>NA|NA|14|TRBJ1-2|TRBV15
TGTGCCACCCGGTCCGGGGGGTCTAACTATGGCTACACCTTC
CATRSGGSNYGYTF
>NA|NA|13|TRBJ1-1|TRBV4-1
TGCGCCAGCAGCCAGGGGCGGATCACTGAAGCTTTCTTT
CASSQGRITEAFF
>NA|TRBD1|14|TRBJ2-1|TRBV5-1
TGCGCCAGCAGCACGGGACAGTCATACAATGAGCAGTTCTTC
CASSTGQSYNEQFF
>NA|NA|17|TRBJ2-2|TRBV5-1
TGCGCCAGCAGCTTGGAAGGTACCAGGGTGTCCACCGGGGAGCTGTTTTTT
CASSLEGTRVSTGELFF
>few|NA|15|TRBJ2-1|TRBV6-1
TGTGCCAGCAGCGAAGGGGGGGGGCACTACAATGAGCAGTTCTTC
CASSEGGGHYNEQFF
>NA|NA|14|TRBJ2-2|TRBV7-9
TGTGCCAGCAGCCCGCCACAAAGTACCGGGGAGCTGTTTTTT
CASSPPQSTGELFF
>once|NA|18|TRBJ1-6|TRBV7-2
TGTGCCAGCAGCTTAGTCCCCCAAACTGGGGCCCTTAATTCACCCCTCCACTTT
CASSLVPQTGALNSPLHF
>NA|NA|14|TRBJ2-5|TRBV4-1
TGCGCCAGCAGCCTATTCGACTTCCAAGAGACCCAGTACTTC
CASSLFDFQETQYF
>NA|NA|14|TRBJ2-7|TRBV6-5
TGTGCCAGCAGTAGGAAAAGGGGGAGCTACGAGCAGTACTTC
CASSRKRGSYEQYF
>NA|NA|13|TRBJ2-5|TRBV2
TGTGCCAGCACGGGGGGCCAGCAAGAGACCCAGTACTTC
CASTGGQQETQYF
>once|TRBD1|12|TRBJ2-7|TRBV18
TGTGCCAGCTCATCCCCAGGGGGCGAGCAGTACTTC
CASSSPGGEQYF
>once|TRBD1|14|TRBJ1-3|TRBV7-9
TGTGCCAGCAGCACCTTGACAGGGGGAAACACCATATATTTT
CASSTLTGGNTIYF